This is a list of T cell receptor beta chains from one sample in a study of blood T cell repertoires in COVID-19. Generated by immunoSEQ multiplex PCR, the TCRdb table keeps only in-frame clones and is missing some. The sample contains around 250,000 clones, around nine tenths of which appear only once. The sequenced sample consisted of peripheral blood. The receptors derive from a woman aged 60-70 years who had recovered from COVID-19. Each CDR3 is given with its conserved first and last residue. D genes are given only for firm matches. Not every row has a clone size; where given, it reads once, few, many or a size class.

D gene,clone size,V gene,CDR3 length,J gene,CDR3 DNA,CDR3 protein
NA,NA,TRBV11-2,16,TRBJ2-2,TGTGCCAGCAGCCAAGAGGCTCCTAAGAACACCGGGGAGCTGTTTTTT,CASSQEAPKNTGELFF
NA,NA,TRBV5-1,15,TRBJ2-3,TGCGCCAGCAGCTTGTGGGAGGGGGAAACAGATACGCAGTATTTT,CASSLWEGETDTQYF
NA,once,TRBV10-3,15,TRBJ1-1,TGTGCCATCAGTGATACAGGGCAACTGAACACTGAAGCTTTCTTT,CAISDTGQLNTEAFF
TRBD2,NA,TRBV10-3,15,TRBJ2-3,TGTGCCATCAGTGAGTACAGCGGGGGTACAGATACGCAGTATTTT,CAISEYSGGTDTQYF
NA,NA,TRBV27,13,TRBJ1-2,TGTGCCAGCAGTTTTGTCGAGGGCTATGGCTACACCTTC,CASSFVEGYGYTF
NA,NA,TRBV19,12,TRBJ1-2,TGTGCCAGTAGACTAGGAGACTATGGCTACACCTTC,CASRLGDYGYTF
NA,NA,TRBV18,13,TRBJ1-1,TGTGCCAGCTCACTTCCGGGTACCGTAACGGCTTTCTTT,CASSLPGTVTAFF
TRBD2,NA,TRBV6-5,14,TRBJ2-7,TGTGCCAGCAGGGTTAGCGGGGGGAACTACGAGCAGTACTTC,CASRVSGGNYEQYF
NA,NA,TRBV9,15,TRBJ2-1,TGTGCCAGCAGCGTAGACGGGACTCCCTACAATGAGCAGTTCTTC,CASSVDGTPYNEQFF
NA,NA,TRBV2,12,TRBJ1-2,TGTGCCAGCAGTGAACAGGGACTCGGCTACACCTTC,CASSEQGLGYTF
NA,NA,TRBV15,13,TRBJ2-2,TGTGCCACCAGCAGGGGGGCCGACGGGGAGCTGTTTTTT,CATSRGADGELFF
NA,NA,TRBV24-1,12,TRBJ2-3,TGTGCCACCAGTGATTCCCCAATTACGCAGTATTTT,CATSDSPITQYF
TRBD1,NA,TRBV27,14,TRBJ1-6,TGTGCCAGCAGTTTGGGACAGTATAATTCACCCCTCCACTTT,CASSLGQYNSPLHF
NA,NA,TRBV11-3,14,TRBJ2-5,TGTGCCAGCAGCTCCGGTCGACTCTCAGAGACCCAGTACTTC,CASSSGRLSETQYF
NA,once,TRBV15,14,TRBJ1-1,TGTGCCACCAGCAGAGGGGGGGATAGTACTGAAGCTTTCTTT,CATSRGGDSTEAFF
TRBD2,NA,TRBV6-4,15,TRBJ2-1,TGTGCCAGCAGTGACGTTGGGACTAGACGCAATGAGCAGTTCTTC,CASSDVGTRRNEQFF
TRBD1,once,TRBV18,14,TRBJ1-2,TGTGCCAGCTCACCACAGACAGGGAACTATGGCTACACCTTC,CASSPQTGNYGYTF
TRBD2,NA,TRBV6-6,15,TRBJ2-7,TGTGCCAGCAGTGGTCCTAGCGGGAACTCCTACGAGCAGTACTTC,CASSGPSGNSYEQYF
TRBD1,NA,TRBV18,15,TRBJ2-7,TGTGCCAGCTCACCGCGGCGGACAGGGGTCTACGAGCAGTACTTC,CASSPRRTGVYEQYF
TRBD2,NA,TRBV11-3,18,TRBJ2-2,TGTGCCAGCAGCCCCCGTTGGGGAGCGGGGGGGAACACCGGGGAGCTGTTTTTT,CASSPRWGAGGNTGELFF
NA,NA,TRBV11-2,16,TRBJ1-6,TGTGCCAGCAGCTTCAGGGAAAGCTCCTATAATTCACCCCTCCACTTT,CASSFRESSYNSPLHF
TRBD1,NA,TRBV7-2,15,TRBJ1-2,TGTGCCAGCAGCTTAGGGGAGACAGGGCTCTATGGCTACACCTTC,CASSLGETGLYGYTF
TRBD1,NA,TRBV7-3,17,TRBJ2-5,TGTGCCAGCAGCTTAACCGGAGGGACAGGGGATCAAGAGACCCAGTACTTC,CASSLTGGTGDQETQYF
NA,NA,TRBV27,15,TRBJ1-2,TGTGCCAGCAGCAAGGGGAGGGGACATCTCTATGGCTACACCTTC,CASSKGRGHLYGYTF
TRBD1,once,TRBV29-1,13,TRBJ2-2,TGCAGCACCCGGACAGGGTCCACCGGGGAGCTGTTTTTT,CSTRTGSTGELFF
TRBD2,NA,TRBV4-2,15,TRBJ2-1,TGTGCCAGCAGCCAGGTAGCGGGGGCCTACAATGAGCAGTTCTTC,CASSQVAGAYNEQFF
TRBD1,NA,TRBV28,14,TRBJ2-7,TGTGCCAGCAGTGGGACAGAGAGCTCCTACGAGCAGTACTTC,CASSGTESSYEQYF
TRBD2,NA,TRBV7-7,15,TRBJ2-5,TGTGCTAGCAGCCCTAACCGACTAGCGACGGAGACCCAGTACTTC,CASSPNRLATETQYF
NA,NA,TRBV4-1,17,TRBJ1-4,TGCGCCAGCAGCCAAGGATTTTCACAGGGCCAAAATGAAAAACTGTTTTTT,CASSQGFSQGQNEKLFF